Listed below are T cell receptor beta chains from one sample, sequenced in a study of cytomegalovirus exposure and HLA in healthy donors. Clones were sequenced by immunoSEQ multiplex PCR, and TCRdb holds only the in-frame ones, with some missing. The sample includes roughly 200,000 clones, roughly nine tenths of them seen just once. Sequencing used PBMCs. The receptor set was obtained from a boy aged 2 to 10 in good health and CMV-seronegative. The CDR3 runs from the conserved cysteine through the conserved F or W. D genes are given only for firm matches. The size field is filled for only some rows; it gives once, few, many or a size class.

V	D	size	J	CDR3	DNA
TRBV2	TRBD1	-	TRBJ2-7	CASSAGRGRLDEQYF	TGTGCCAGCAGTGCGGGCAGGGGGCGTTTGGACGAGCAGTACTTC
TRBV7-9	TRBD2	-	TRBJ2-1	CASSLILAGAEQFF	TGTGCCAGCAGCTTAATCCTAGCGGGTGCTGAGCAGTTCTTC
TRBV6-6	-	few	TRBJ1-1	CASKRDGTEAFF	TGTGCCAGCAAAAGAGATGGCACTGAAGCTTTCTTT
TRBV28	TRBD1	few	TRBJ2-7	CASSSRGTGTPYEQYF	TGTGCCAGCAGTTCCCGGGGGACAGGGACACCCTACGAGCAGTACTTC
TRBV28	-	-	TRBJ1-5	CASRLGWAGDQPQHF	TGTGCCAGCCGCCTTGGATGGGCAGGGGATCAGCCCCAGCATTTT
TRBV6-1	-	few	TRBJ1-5	CASTEEFVGGQPQHF	TGTGCCAGCACCGAGGAGTTCGTCGGGGGACAGCCCCAGCATTTT
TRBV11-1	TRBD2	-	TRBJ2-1	CAVHRASGINEQFF	TGTGCCGTCCACCGGGCTAGCGGTATTAATGAGCAGTTCTTC
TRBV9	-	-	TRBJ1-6	CASSGHGGGDNSPLHF	TGTGCCAGCAGCGGGCACGGCGGGGGAGATAATTCACCCCTCCACTTT
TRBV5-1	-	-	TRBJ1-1	CASSLTPGAETEAFF	TGCGCCAGCAGCTTGACCCCAGGGGCAGAGACTGAAGCTTTCTTT
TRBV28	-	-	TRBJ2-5	CASSFKETQYF	TGTGCCAGCAGTTTCAAAGAGACCCAGTACTTC
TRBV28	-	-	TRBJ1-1	CATQLGGGGTEAFF	TGTGCCACACAGTTGGGGGGAGGGGGCACTGAAGCTTTCTTT
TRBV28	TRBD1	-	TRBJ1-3	CASSFRGSGNTIYF	TGTGCCAGCAGTTTCAGGGGGTCTGGAAACACCATATATTTT
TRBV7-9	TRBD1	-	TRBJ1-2	CASSLWDRGDGYTF	TGTGCCAGCAGCCTCTGGGACAGGGGCGATGGCTACACCTTC
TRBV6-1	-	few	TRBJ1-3	CASTGKVSGNTIYF	TGTGCCAGCACCGGGAAAGTTTCTGGAAACACCATATATTTT
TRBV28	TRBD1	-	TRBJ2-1	CASSYRNRGHEQFF	TGTGCCAGCAGTTACCGTAACAGGGGGCATGAGCAGTTCTTC
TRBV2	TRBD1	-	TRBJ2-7	CASRQGLEQYF	TGTGCCAGCCGACAGGGGCTCGAGCAGTACTTC
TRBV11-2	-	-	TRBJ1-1	CASSLSYTEAFF	TGTGCCAGCAGCTTGAGCTACACTGAAGCTTTCTTT
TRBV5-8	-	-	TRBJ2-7	CASSQQGPHEQYF	TGTGCCAGCAGCCAACAGGGTCCCCACGAGCAGTACTTC
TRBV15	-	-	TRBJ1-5	CATSRGANQPQHF	TGTGCCACCAGCCGGGGGGCTAATCAGCCCCAGCATTTT
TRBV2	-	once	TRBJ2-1	CASSEDGRGSYNEQFF	TGTGCCAGCAGTGAAGATGGGAGGGGGAGCTACAATGAGCAGTTCTTC
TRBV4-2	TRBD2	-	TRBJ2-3	CASSQESSGRAGTDTQYF	TGTGCCAGCAGCCAAGAATCTAGCGGGAGGGCGGGGACAGATACGCAGTATTTT
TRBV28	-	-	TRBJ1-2	CASSSRSGLANYGYTF	TGTGCCAGCAGTTCCCGCTCAGGGCTCGCTAACTATGGCTACACCTTC
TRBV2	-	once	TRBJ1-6	CASSGVGFDDSPLHF	TGTGCCAGCAGTGGCGTGGGCTTCGACGATTCACCCCTCCACTTT
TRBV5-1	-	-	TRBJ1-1	CASSLGQDVGAFF	TGCGCCAGCAGCTTGGGGCAGGATGTCGGAGCTTTCTTT
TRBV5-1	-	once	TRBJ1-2	CASSLDREISF	TGCGCCAGCAGCTTGGACAGGGAAATTAGCTTC
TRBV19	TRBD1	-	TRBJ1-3	CASSIQGVSGNTIYF	TGTGCCAGTAGTATACAGGGGGTGTCTGGAAACACCATATATTTT
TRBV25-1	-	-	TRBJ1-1	CASREQGPWAEAFF	TGTGCCAGCAGAGAACAGGGCCCCTGGGCTGAAGCTTTCTTT
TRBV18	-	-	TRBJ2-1	CASSPGGGGTYNEQFF	TGTGCCAGCTCACCGGGGGGCGGGGGAACCTACAATGAGCAGTTCTTC
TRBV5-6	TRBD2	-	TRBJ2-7	CASSLRVGLAGNAEQYF	TGTGCCAGCAGCTTGAGGGTCGGATTAGCGGGGAACGCCGAGCAGTACTTC